This T cell receptor (beta chain) was captured in a study of T cell responses to AZD1222 COVID-19 vaccine. Overall study findings and caveats: No repertoire was sampled before or during the peak T cell response, only after it. At baseline, just six AZD1222 recipients tested seropositive. Recipients of two AZD1222 doses showed rising Spike-specific TCR breadth and depth.

About this clone itself: As yet, its antigen is unknown.

Method: immunoSEQ multiplex PCR; TCRdb's copy keeps in-frame clones and lacks some. The table lists 100,000 to 150,000 clones, over 80% of them singletons. The CDR3 totals 15 residues. Germline lookup yields CDR1 PRHDT and CDR2 FYEKMQ (reference sequence). Losses at the gene ends were 3 bases for V and 3 bases for J; bases not matched to a gene: 8. This sequence joins TRBV13 and TRBJ2-7; 7 positions agree with TRBD1. The receptor comes from an adult in good health. Here the sequenced sample was peripheral blood, taken on day 0 of AZD1222 vaccination. CDR3 protein: CASSLKGALDYEQYF. The CDR3 DNA reads TGTGCCAGCAGCTTGAAGGGGGCCCTTGACTACGAGCAGTACTTC.